The 24 T cell receptor beta chains listed next were all sequenced from one sample in a study of radiotherapy plus CTLA-4 blockade in lung cancer. This table comes from immunoSEQ multiplex PCR, and its TCRdb copy is limited to in-frame clones, with some not included. The sample yields 95,000 to 150,000 clones, just under 90% seen once. The sequences come from peripheral blood, collected from a patient treated with radiotherapy plus ipilimumab. These receptors all come from a human donor with non-small cell lung cancer that progressed on radiotherapy plus ipilimumab.

The chain recombines TRBV19 with TRBJ2-7, with TRBD2 matching over 9 bases. Germline values: CDR1 LNHDA, CDR2 SQIVND (reference sequence). This CDR3 spans 16 amino acids. V shed 5 bases and J 7 bases; nucleotides not matched to a gene: 15. Here the CDR3 reads CASSPMTSGPLREQYF. In nucleotides, the CDR3 is TGTGCCAGTAGTCCAATGACTAGCGGACCCCTTCGGGAGCAGTACTTC.

The chain joins TRBV7-9 to TRBJ1-1; no definite D call. Germline V gene data show CDR1 as SEHNR and CDR2 as FQNEAQ (reference sequence). The CDR3 runs to 15 residues. V shed 5 bases and J shed 3 bases, with 16 bases lying between them. DNA of the CDR3: TGTGCCAGCAGCCTCCTGGGAGGTACGGACACTGAAGCTTTCTTT. Its translation: CASSLLGGTDTEAFF.

The J gene is TRBJ2-2, the V gene TRBV7-3; 7 bases are a match to TRBD1. Germline CDR1 reads SGHTA; CDR2 reads FQGTGA. J was trimmed by 5 bases and V by 5 bases; bases with no gene match: 11. This CDR3 has 16 amino acids. The DNA of the CDR3 is TGTGCCAGCAGCCCAGGGGGTACAGGGGTGACCGGGGAGCTGTTTTTT. Translating it yields CASSPGGTGVTGELFF. The full variable domain, completed using reference TRBV7-3 and TRBJ2-2, is GAGVSQTPSNKVTEKGKYVELRCDPISGHTALYWYRQSLGQGPEFLIYFQGTGAADDSGLPNDRFFAVRPEGSVSTLKIQRTERGDSAVYLCASSPGGTGVTGELFFGEGSRLTVL.

This chain joins TRBV7-8 and TRBJ2-1; D gene unclear. The CDR3 totals 13 residues. V was shortened by 2 bases and J by 4 bases, with 6 bases between the two germline ends. Looked up from germline, CDR1 is SGHVS and CDR2 is FQNEAQ. CDR3 in amino acids: CASSLPVYNEQFF. The DNA of the CDR3 is TGTGCCAGCAGCTTACCGGTTTACAATGAGCAGTTCTTC.

The chain carries TRBV2 and TRBJ2-1; D is ambiguous. Germline CDR1 is SNHLY and CDR2 is FYNNEI. The CDR3 is 15 amino acids. Trimming shortened V by 5 bases and J by 5 bases, and 16 bases separated the two germline ends. For the CDR3, the DNA is TGTGCCAGCAGTACCGATCGGAGCGATGACAATGAGCAGTTCTTC. Translation gives CASSTDRSDDNEQFF.

As DNA, the CDR3 is TGTGCCAGCAGCTTGGGGTCTGTCCAAGAGACCCAGTACTTC. Its translation: CASSLGSVQETQYF. V is TRBV5-4 and J is TRBJ2-5, with D hard to call. Germline V gene sequence: CDR1 SGHNT, CDR2 YYREEE (reference sequence). The CDR3 has 14 amino acids. V shed 0 bases and J shed 1 base, with 7 bases lying between them.

V and J are TRBV5-5 and TRBJ2-1; D gene ambiguous. CDR3 length equals 13 residues. Per the germline V gene, CDR1 is SGHKS and CDR2 is YYEKEE (reference sequence). The V end was cut by 0 bases, the J end by 2 bases, with 3 bases between. DNA for the CDR3: TGTGCCAGCAGCTTGGCGACCTACAATGAGCAGTTCTTC. Protein sequence: CASSLATYNEQFF.

The chain has TRBV5-1 and TRBJ2-7; 7 bases align to TRBD1. In germline, CDR1 is SGHRS, CDR2 YFSETQ. CDR3 length: 13 residues. J lost 3 bases, V lost 4 bases, and 4 bases had no gene match. This CDR3 reads CASSTDRNYEQYF. The CDR3, as DNA: TGCGCCAGCAGCACGGACAGGAACTACGAGCAGTACTTC.

Turning to this clone: This sample includes further DNA sequences coding for the same CDR3. The rearrangement uses TRBV5-1 and TRBJ1-1; D is undetermined. Germline lookup yields CDR1 SGHRS and CDR2 YFSETQ. The CDR3 has 13 amino acids. Trimming took off 0 bases at V and 0 bases at J, with 3 bases between the two ends. The CDR3 DNA reads TGCGCCAGCAGCTTGGCCGTGAACACTGAAGCTTTCTTT. It encodes CASSLAVNTEAFF.

For this clone: A read error may produce the germline difference seen at one junction end. The rearrangement joins TRBV9 to TRBJ1-4; 7 nucleotides agree with TRBD1. The CDR3 loop spans 13 amino acids. Per the germline V gene, CDR1 is SGDLS and CDR2 is YYNGEE. Here the CDR3 DNA reads TGTGCCGGCAGCCTCATAGGGGACAGTCAACTGTTTTTT. It codes for CAGSLIGDSQLFF. Based on the CDR3 plus reference TRBV9 and TRBJ1-4, the full variable domain is DSGVTQTPKHLITATGQRVTLRCSPRSGDLSVYWYQQSLDQGLQFLIQYYNGEERAKGNILERFSAQQFPDLHSELNLSSLELGDSALYFCAGSLIGDSQLFFGSGTQLSVL.

This clone was picked up one time. The genes are TRBV20-1 and TRBJ2-7; tentatively, D is TRBD1 (5 bases). The CDR3 has 11 amino acids. V was shortened by 5 bases and J by 3 bases, with 8 bases between the two germline ends. Germline CDR1 is DFQATT and CDR2 is SNEGSKA (reference sequence). CDR3 DNA: TGCAGTGCTTCGACAGTCTACGAGCAGTACTTC. Translation: CSASTVYEQYF.

The chain recombines TRBV6-8 with TRBJ2-5; D remains ambiguous. Between the trimmed V and J ends, which lost 2 bases and 1 base, there was a span of 17 bases. This CDR3 is 17 amino acids long. Looked up from germline, CDR1 is MNHGY and CDR2 is SAAAGT. The chain's CDR3 is CASSYPNYYRLQETQYF. As DNA, the CDR3 is TGTGCCAGCAGTTACCCAAACTACTACCGACTCCAAGAGACCCAGTACTTC.

This clone appeared once. The V gene is TRBV6-1, the J gene TRBJ1-2; D call uncertain. The CDR3 is 15 residues long. The germline CDR1 and CDR2 sequences are MNHNS and SASEGT. Trimming took off 4 bases at V and 7 bases at J, with 19 bases between the two ends. The CDR3 protein is CASSVDPLQRGGYTF. The CDR3 coding sequence is TGTGCCAGCAGTGTAGACCCCCTCCAGCGGGGTGGCTACACCTTC.

The chain couples TRBV19 to TRBJ1-4; 8 bases line up with TRBD1. CDR3 length equals 15 residues. Germline lookup yields CDR1 LNHDA and CDR2 SQIVND (reference sequence). V was pared by 6 bases and J by 6 bases, with 9 bases of the junction left unmatched. The CDR3 DNA reads TGTGCCAGTAGCAACGGACAGGGATGGGATGAAAAACTGTTTTTT. Translated, it gives CASSNGQGWDEKLFF.

V and J are TRBV4-2 and TRBJ1-5; D is uncertain. Trimming removed 0 bases from V and 4 bases from J, with 13 bases in between. CDR1 and CDR2 from the germline V gene are LGHNA and YNFKEQ. The CDR3 runs 16 residues. DNA for the CDR3: TGTGCCAGCAGCCAAGATCCTCGGGCAGCGAATCAGCCCCAGCATTTT. Amino acids: CASSQDPRAANQPQHF.

The CDR3 sequence: CASSSQYEQYF. CDR3 DNA sequence: TGTGCCAGCAGCTCTCAGTACGAGCAGTACTTC. J is TRBJ2-7 and V is TRBV7-9; no definite D call. Germline CDR1 is SEHNR and CDR2 is FQNEAQ (reference sequence). The V gene lost 4 bases and the J gene lost 4 bases, with 5 bases spanning the gap. The CDR3 is 11 residues long. The variable domain in full, completed from reference TRBV7-9 and TRBJ2-7, reads DTGVSQNPRHKITKRGQNVTFRCDPISEHNRLYWYRQTLGQGPEFLTYFQNEAQLEKSRLLSDRFSAERPKGSFSTLEIQRTEQGDSAMYLCASSSQYEQYFGPGTRLTVT.

CDR3 coding DNA: TGCGCCAGCAGCCAGGAAGGGGGGGAAAACTCGCAGCCCCAGCATTTT. This codes for CASSQEGGENSQPQHF. The V call is TRBV4-1, the J call TRBJ1-5; a possible D gene is TRBD1 (6 bases). Per germline, CDR1 MGHRA and CDR2 YSYEKL. Trimming cost V 3 bases and J 7 bases, with 19 bases left between them. CDR3 length: 16 amino acids.

This sequence joins TRBV6-5 and TRBJ2-4; a weak D match, TRBD2 (5 bases). V lost 9 bases to trimming and J lost 7 bases, with 13 bases between them. The CDR3 runs to 12 residues. Germline lookup yields CDR1 MNHEY and CDR2 SVGAGI. This chain's CDR3 is CASPSRGNIQYF. The CDR3 DNA reads as TGTGCCAGTCCATCTCGAGGGAACATTCAGTACTTC.

J is TRBJ2-1 and V is TRBV6-6; 8 nucleotides agree with TRBD2. This CDR3 is 16 amino acids long. The germline gives CDR1 MNHNY, CDR2 SVGAGI (reference sequence). V lost 6 bases and J lost 3; bases outside the gene matches: 10. CDR3 bases: TGTGCCAGCAGGGCCAGCGGGAGCACCAGCTACAATGAGCAGTTCTTC. This gives the protein CASRASGSTSYNEQFF.

The chain uses TRBV10-2 and TRBJ1-1, with D unclear. This CDR3 spans 14 amino acids. CDR1 and CDR2 (germline): WSHSY, SAAADI. V was trimmed by 3 bases and J by 0 bases, leaving 8 bases between them. Here the CDR3 DNA reads TGCGCCAGCAGTGATGTGTTGTTGAACACTGAAGCTTTCTTT. Amino acids: CASSDVLLNTEAFF.

This clone was picked up one time. The chain has TRBV25-1 and TRBJ1-1, with a possible D match to TRBD1 (5 bases). CDR1 is MGHDK and CDR2 is SYGVNS in the germline V gene. V was shortened by 3 bases and J by 0 bases, with 11 bases between the two germline ends. CDR3 length equals 15 residues. CDR3 sequence: CASSDWGSLNTEAFF. CDR3 bases: TGTGCCAGCAGTGACTGGGGCTCCCTGAACACTGAAGCTTTCTTT. The whole variable domain, remainder taken from reference TRBV25-1 and TRBJ1-1, is EADIYQTPRYLVIGTGKKITLECSQTMGHDKMYWYQQDPGMELHLIHYSYGVNSTEKGDLSSESTVSRIRTEHFPLTLESARPSHTSQYLCASSDWGSLNTEAFFGQGTRLTVV.

The chain is built from TRBV5-1 and TRBJ1-4; D gene unclear. CDR3 length equals 14 residues. V was shortened by 2 bases and J by 8 bases, with 13 bases between the two germline ends. Germline values: CDR1 SGHRS, CDR2 YFSETQ. CDR3 DNA sequence: TGCGCCAGCAGCTTAGGCATAAAAAGGGAAAAACTGTTTTTT. Translating gives CASSLGIKREKLFF.

This chain uses TRBV13 with TRBJ1-2, with D tentatively TRBD1 (5 bases). CDR1 is PRHDT and CDR2 is FYEKMQ in the germline V gene (reference sequence). V gave up 0 bases and J gave up 0 bases, with 20 bases separating them. The CDR3 covers 19 residues. CDR3 in DNA: TGTGCCAGCAGCTTAGGGGGGCTGCTGACAGCCCCCTCTAACTATGGCTACACCTTC. Protein sequence: CASSLGGLLTAPSNYGYTF.

The chain joins TRBV28 to TRBJ1-1; the D is unclear. CDR1 MDHEN and CDR2 SYDVKM come from the germline V gene. The length of the CDR3 is 14 residues. V was cut by 6 bases and J by 3 bases, with 14 bases left in between. The CDR3 DNA is TGTGCCAGCAGACCTCCCGGGGAGTACACTGAAGCTTTCTTT. This sequence encodes CASRPPGEYTEAFF.